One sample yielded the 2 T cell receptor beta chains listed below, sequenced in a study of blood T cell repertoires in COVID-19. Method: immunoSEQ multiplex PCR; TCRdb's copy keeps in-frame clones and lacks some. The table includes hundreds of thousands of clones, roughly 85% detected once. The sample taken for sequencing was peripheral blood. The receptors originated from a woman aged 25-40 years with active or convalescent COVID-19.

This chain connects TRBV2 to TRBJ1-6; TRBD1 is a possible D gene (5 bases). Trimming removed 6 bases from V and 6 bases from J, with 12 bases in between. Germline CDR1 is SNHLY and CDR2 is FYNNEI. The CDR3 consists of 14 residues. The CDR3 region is CASRRDAPNSPLHF. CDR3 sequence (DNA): TGTGCCAGCAGGCGGGACGCCCCTAATTCACCCCTCCACTTT.

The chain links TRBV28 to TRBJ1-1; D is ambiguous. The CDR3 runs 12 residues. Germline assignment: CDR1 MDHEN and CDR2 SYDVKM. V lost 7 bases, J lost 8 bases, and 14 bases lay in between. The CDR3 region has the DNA TGTGCCAGCACCTCAGGTACAACCGAAGCTTTCTTT. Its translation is CASTSGTTEAFF.